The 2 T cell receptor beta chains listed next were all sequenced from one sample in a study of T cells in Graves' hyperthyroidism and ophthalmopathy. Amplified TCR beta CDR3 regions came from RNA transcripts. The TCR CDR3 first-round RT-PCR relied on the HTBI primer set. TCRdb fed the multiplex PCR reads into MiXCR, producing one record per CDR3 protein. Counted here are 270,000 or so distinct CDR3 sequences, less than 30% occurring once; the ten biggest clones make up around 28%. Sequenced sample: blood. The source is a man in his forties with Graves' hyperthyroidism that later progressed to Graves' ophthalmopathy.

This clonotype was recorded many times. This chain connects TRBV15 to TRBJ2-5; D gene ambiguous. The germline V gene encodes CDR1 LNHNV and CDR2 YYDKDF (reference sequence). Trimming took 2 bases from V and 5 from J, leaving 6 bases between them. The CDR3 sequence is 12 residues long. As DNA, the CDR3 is TGTGCCACCAGCAGATATCGGGAGACCCAGTACTTC. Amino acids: CATSRYRETQYF.

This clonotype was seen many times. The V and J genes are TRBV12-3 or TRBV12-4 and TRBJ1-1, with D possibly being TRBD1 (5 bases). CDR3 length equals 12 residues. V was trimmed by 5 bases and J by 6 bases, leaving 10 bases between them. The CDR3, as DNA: TGTGCCAGCAGTACCAGGGTGGCTGAAGCTTTCTTT. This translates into CASSTRVAEAFF.